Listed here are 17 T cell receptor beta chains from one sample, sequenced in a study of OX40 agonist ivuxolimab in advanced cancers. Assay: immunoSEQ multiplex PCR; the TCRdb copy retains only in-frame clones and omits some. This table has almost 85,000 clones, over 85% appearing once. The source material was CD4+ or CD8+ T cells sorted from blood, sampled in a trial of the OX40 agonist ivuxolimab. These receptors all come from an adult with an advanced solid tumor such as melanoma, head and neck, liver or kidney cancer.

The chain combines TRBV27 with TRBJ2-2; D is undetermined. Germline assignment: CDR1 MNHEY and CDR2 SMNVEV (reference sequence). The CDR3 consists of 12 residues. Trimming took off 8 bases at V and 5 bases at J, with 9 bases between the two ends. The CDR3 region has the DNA TGTGCCAGCCGAAAAAGTACCGGGGAGCTGTTTTTT. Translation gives CASRKSTGELFF.

As DNA, the CDR3 is TGTGCCAGCAGCTCCGAGACAGGGGTCTACTATGGCTACACCTTC. This encodes CASSSETGVYYGYTF. The chain uses TRBV7-8 and TRBJ1-2; 8 bases fit TRBD1. The CDR3 totals 15 residues. Trimming cost V 4 bases and J 3 bases; bases outside gene matches: 7. Per the germline V gene, CDR1 is SGHVS and CDR2 is FQNEAQ.

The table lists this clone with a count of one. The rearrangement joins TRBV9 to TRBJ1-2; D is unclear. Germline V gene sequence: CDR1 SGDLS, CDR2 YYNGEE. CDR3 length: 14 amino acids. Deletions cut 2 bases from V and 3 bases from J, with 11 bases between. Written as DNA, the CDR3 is TGTGCCAGCAGCGTTCTAGGTTGGGACTATGGCTACACCTTC. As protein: CASSVLGWDYGYTF.

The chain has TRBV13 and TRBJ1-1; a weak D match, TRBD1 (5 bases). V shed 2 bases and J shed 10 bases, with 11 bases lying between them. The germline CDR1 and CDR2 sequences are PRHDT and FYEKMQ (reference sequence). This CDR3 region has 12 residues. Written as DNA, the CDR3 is TGTGCCAGCAGCTTAACGGGACGTGGAGCTTTCTTT. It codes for CASSLTGRGAFF.

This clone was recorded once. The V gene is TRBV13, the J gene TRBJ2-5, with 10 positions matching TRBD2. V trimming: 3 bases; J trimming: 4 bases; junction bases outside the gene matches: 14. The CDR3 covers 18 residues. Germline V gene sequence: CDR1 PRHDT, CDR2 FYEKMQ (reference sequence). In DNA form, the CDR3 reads TGTGCCAGCAGCTTCTATGGGGGGGCTAGCGGGAGTATAGAGACCCAGTACTTC. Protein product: CASSFYGGASGSIETQYF.

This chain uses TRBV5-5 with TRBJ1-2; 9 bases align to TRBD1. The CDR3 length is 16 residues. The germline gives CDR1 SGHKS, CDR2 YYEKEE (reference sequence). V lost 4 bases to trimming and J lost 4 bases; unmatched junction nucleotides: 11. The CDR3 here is CASSLDRGSSGYGYTF. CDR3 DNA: TGTGCCAGCAGCCTGGACAGGGGCAGCTCGGGCTATGGCTACACCTTC. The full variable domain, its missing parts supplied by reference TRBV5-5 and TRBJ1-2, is DAGVTQSPTHLIKTRGQQVTLRCSPISGHKSVSWYQQVLGQGPQFIFQYYEKEERGRGNFPDRFSARQFPNYSSELNVNALLLGDSALYLCASSLDRGSSGYGYTFGSGTRLTVV.

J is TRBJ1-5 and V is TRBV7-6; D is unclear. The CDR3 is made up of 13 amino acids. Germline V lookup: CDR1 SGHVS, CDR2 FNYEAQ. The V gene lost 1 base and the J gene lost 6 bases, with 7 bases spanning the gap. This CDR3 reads CASSLGMGQPQHF. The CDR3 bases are TGTGCCAGCAGCTTAGGGATGGGTCAGCCCCAGCATTTT.

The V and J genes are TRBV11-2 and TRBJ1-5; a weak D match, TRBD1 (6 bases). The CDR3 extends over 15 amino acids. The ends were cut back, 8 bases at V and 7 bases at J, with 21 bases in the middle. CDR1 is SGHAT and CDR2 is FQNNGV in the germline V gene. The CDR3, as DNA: TGTGCCAGCCCGCGCCCTTACAGGGTGTGCCAGCCCCAGCATTTT. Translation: CASPRPYRVCQPQHF.

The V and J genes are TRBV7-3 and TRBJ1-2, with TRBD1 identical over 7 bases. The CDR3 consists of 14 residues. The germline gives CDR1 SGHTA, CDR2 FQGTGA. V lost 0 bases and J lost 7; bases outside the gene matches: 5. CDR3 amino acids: CASSLTQGTGGYTF. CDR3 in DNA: TGTGCCAGCAGCTTAACACAGGGGACGGGTGGCTACACCTTC.

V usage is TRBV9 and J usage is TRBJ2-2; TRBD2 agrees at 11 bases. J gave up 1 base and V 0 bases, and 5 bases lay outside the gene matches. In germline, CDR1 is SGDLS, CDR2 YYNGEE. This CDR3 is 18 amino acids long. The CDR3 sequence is CASSVEELAGGNTGELFF. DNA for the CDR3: TGTGCCAGCAGCGTAGAAGAGCTAGCGGGAGGGAACACCGGGGAGCTGTTTTTT. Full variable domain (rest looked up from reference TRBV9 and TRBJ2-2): DSGVTQTPKHLITATGQRVTLRCSPRSGDLSVYWYQQSLDQGLQFLIQYYNGEERAKGNILERFSAQQFPDLHSELNLSSLELGDSALYFCASSVEELAGGNTGELFFGEGSRLTVL.

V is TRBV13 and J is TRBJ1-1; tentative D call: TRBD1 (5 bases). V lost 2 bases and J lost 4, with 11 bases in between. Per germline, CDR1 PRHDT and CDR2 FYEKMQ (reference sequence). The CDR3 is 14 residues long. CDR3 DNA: TGTGCCAGCAGCTTAAGTCCGGGGCGCACTGAAGCTTTCTTT. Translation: CASSLSPGRTEAFF.

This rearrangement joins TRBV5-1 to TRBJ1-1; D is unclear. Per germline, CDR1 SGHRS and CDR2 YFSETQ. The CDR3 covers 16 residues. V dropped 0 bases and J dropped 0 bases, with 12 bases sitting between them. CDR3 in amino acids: CASSLGGEAMNTEAFF. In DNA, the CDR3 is TGCGCCAGCAGCTTGGGCGGGGAGGCTATGAACACTGAAGCTTTCTTT.

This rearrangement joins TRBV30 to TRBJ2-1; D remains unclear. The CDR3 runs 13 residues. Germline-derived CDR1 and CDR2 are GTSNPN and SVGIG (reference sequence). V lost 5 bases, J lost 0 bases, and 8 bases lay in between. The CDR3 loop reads CAWGPDSYNEQFF. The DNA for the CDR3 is TGTGCCTGGGGCCCCGACTCCTACAATGAGCAGTTCTTC.

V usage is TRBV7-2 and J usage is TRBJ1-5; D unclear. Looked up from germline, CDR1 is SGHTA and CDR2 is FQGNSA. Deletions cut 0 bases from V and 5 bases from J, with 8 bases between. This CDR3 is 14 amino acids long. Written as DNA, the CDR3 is TGTGCCAGCAGCTTAGCGATCAGTTATCAGCCCCAGCATTTT. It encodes CASSLAISYQPQHF.

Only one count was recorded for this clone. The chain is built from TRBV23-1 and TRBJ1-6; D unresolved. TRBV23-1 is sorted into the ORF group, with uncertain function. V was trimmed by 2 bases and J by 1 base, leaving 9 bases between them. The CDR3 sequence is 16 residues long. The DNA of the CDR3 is TGCGCCAGCAGTCAACGTCGGGGTTCCTATAATTCACCCCTCCACTTT. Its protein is CASSQRRGSYNSPLHF.

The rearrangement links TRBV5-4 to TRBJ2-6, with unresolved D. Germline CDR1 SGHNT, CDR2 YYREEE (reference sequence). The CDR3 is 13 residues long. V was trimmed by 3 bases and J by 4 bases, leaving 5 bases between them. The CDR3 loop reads CASSSWGANVLTF. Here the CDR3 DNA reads TGTGCCAGCAGCTCGTGGGGGGCCAACGTCCTGACTTTC.

The CDR3 DNA sequence: TGTGCCAGCAGCACAGGGGACAGAAGATTACTGGATGAGCAGTTCTTC. Protein product: CASSTGDRRLLDEQFF. The J gene is TRBJ2-1, the V gene TRBV11-2; 7 nucleotides align to TRBD1. Germline CDR1 SGHAT, CDR2 FQNNGV. Unmatched junction bases numbered 15, after V lost 5 bases and J lost 8 bases. This CDR3 is 16 amino acids long.